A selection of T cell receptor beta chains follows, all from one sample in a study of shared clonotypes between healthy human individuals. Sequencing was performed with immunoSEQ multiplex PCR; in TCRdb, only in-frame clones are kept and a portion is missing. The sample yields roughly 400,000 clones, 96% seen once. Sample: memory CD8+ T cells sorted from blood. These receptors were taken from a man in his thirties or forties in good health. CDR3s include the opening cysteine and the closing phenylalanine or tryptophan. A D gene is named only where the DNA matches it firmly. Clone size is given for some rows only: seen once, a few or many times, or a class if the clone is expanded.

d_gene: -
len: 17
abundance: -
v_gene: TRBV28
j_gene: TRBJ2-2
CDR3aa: CASSQDRWGNPTGELFF
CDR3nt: TGTGCCAGCAGTCAGGACCGATGGGGGAATCCAACCGGGGAGCTGTTTTTT

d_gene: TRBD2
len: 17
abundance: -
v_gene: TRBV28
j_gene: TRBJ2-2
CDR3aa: CASSFWGTSGTIGELFF
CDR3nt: TGTGCCAGCAGTTTTTGGGGGACTAGCGGGACGATCGGGGAGCTGTTTTTT

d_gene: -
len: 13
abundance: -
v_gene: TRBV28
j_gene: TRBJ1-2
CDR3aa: CASRRQSAYGYTF
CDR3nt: TGTGCCAGCAGAAGGCAGAGCGCGTATGGCTACACCTTC

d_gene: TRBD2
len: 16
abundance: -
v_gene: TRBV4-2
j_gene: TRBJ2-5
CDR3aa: CASSQDPSGGKETQYF
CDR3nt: TGTGCCAGCAGCCAAGATCCTAGCGGGGGCAAAGAGACCCAGTACTTC

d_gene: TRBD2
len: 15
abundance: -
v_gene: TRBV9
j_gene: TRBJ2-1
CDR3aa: CASSVGGGPYNEQFF
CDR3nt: TGTGCCAGCAGCGTTGGCGGGGGTCCCTACAATGAGCAGTTCTTC

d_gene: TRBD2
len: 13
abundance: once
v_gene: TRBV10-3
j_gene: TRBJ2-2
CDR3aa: CASGRISDGELFF
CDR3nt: TGTGCGAGCGGGAGGATCTCCGACGGGGAGCTGTTTTTT

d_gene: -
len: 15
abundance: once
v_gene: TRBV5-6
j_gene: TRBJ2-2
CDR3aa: CASSLVGEITGELFF
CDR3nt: TGTGCCAGCAGCTTGGTAGGGGAGATCACCGGGGAGCTGTTTTTT

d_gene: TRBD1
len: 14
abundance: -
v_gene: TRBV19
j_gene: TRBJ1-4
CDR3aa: CASSTGTVNRSPFF
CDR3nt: TGTGCCAGTAGCACCGGGACAGTGAATCGGTCCCCGTTTTTT

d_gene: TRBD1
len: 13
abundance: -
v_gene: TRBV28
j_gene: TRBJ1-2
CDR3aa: CASSEDRGYGYTF
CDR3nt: TGTGCCAGCAGCGAAGACAGGGGCTATGGCTACACCTTC

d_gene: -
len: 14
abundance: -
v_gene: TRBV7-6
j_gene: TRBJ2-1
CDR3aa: CASSPLSGAGLAFF
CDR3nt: TGTGCCAGCAGCCCCCTCTCGGGGGCAGGGCTGGCGTTCTTC

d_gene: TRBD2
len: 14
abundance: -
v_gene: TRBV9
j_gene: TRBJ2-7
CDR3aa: CASSVTSGSYEQYF
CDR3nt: TGTGCCAGCAGCGTGACTAGCGGGAGCTACGAGCAGTACTTC

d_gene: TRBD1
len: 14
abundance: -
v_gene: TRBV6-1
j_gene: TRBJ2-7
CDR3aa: CASSGPGQPYEQYF
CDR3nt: TGTGCCAGCAGTGGGCCGGGACAGCCCTACGAGCAGTACTTC

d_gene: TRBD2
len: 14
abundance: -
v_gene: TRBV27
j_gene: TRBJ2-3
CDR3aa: CASSPLAGTDTQYF
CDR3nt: TGTGCCAGCAGTCCTCTAGCGGGAACAGATACGCAGTATTTT

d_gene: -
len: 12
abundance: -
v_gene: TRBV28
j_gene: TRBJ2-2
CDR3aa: CASKRVTGELFF
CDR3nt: TGTGCCAGCAAGAGGGTCACCGGGGAGCTGTTTTTT

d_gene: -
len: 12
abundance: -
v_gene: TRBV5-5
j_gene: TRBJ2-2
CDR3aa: CASSQPGVELFF
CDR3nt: TGTGCCAGCAGCCAACCAGGGGTGGAGCTGTTTTTT

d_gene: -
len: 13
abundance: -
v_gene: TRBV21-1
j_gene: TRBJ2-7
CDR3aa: CASRLAGSYEQYF
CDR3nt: TGTGCCAGCAGACTAGCGGGCTCCTACGAGCAGTACTTC

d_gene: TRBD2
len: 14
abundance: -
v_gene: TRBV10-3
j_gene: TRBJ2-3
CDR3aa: CAISDLGREYTQYF
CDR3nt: TGTGCCATCAGTGATTTGGGGAGGGAGTATACGCAGTATTTT

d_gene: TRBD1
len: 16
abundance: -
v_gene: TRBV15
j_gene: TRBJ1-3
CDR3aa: CATSRSMTGGRDTIYF
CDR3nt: TGTGCCACCAGCAGAAGTATGACAGGGGGCAGAGACACCATATATTTT

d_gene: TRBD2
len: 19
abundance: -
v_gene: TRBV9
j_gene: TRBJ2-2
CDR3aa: CASSGPTSGQRVSTGELFF
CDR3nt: TGTGCCAGCAGCGGCCCGACTAGCGGGCAAAGGGTTTCCACCGGGGAGCTGTTTTTT

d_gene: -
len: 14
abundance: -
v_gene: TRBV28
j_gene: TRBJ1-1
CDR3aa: CASSFRGLNTEAFF
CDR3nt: TGTGCCAGCAGTTTTCGGGGGTTGAACACTGAAGCTTTCTTT

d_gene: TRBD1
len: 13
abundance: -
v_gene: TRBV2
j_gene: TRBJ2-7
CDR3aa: CALLRDRVGEQYF
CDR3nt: TGTGCTCTGCTCCGGGACAGGGTCGGCGAGCAGTACTTC

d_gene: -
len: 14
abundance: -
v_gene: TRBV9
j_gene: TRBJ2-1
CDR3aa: CASSVGGAGYEQFF
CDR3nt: TGTGCCAGCAGCGTAGGGGGAGCGGGCTATGAGCAGTTCTTC

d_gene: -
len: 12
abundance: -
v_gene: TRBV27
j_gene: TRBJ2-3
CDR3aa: CASSHYTDTQYF
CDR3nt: TGTGCCAGCAGTCATTACACAGATACGCAGTATTTT

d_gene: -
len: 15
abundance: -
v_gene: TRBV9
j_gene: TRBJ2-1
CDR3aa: CASSVAGVGYNEQFF
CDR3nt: TGTGCCAGCAGCGTAGCCGGGGTAGGGTACAATGAGCAGTTCTTC

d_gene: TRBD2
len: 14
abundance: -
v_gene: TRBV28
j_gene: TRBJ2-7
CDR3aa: CASSFHGRGHEQYF
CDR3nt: TGTGCCAGCAGTTTTCACGGGAGGGGCCACGAGCAGTACTTC

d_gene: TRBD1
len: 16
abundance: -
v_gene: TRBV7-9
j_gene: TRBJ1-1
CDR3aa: CASSFSGQGRYTEAFF
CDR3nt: TGTGCCAGCAGCTTTTCAGGACAGGGAAGATACACTGAAGCTTTCTTT

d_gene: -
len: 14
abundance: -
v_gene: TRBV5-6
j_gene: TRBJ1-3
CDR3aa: CASTILLSGNTIYF
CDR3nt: TGTGCCAGCACCATTTTGCTCTCTGGAAACACCATATATTTT